This T cell receptor beta chain was captured by sequencing in a study of molecular identifiers for immune sequencing clone quantification. Study background: Replicates partitioned RNA from approximately 20,000 or 98,000 naive CD8 cells into five parts, sequencing four.

TCRdb reprocessed the PCR reads via MiXCR and lists one record per CDR3 protein. The sample lists fewer than 25,000 distinct CDR3 sequences; about a sixth were seen once. This clonotype was seen repeatedly, ten times or more. What it binds is not known. Notes on the study in general: Barcode-sharing identical TCR molecules could underestimate highly expanded clone sizes.

A CD8+CD4-CCR7+CD45RA+ phenotype served as the sorting definition for naive CD8 T cells. The germline gives CDR1 PRHDT, CDR2 FYEKMQ (reference sequence). V was clipped by 0 bases and J by 5 bases; unmatched bases: 9. This CDR3 has 16 amino acids. This receptor was taken from a human donor in good health. Some libraries in this study had Jurkat cell RNA spiked in. The sample taken for sequencing was naive CD8+ T cells from blood, with Jurkat cell RNA spiked in. Subset denoted: FACS-sorted CD8+CD4-CCR7+CD45RA+ naive T cells. V is TRBV13 and J is TRBJ2-5, with 7 bases identical to TRBD2. The CDR3 nucleotides read TGTGCCAGCAGCTTAGGCCTGGCGGGGGTAGGGGAGACCCAGTACTTC. Translation: CASSLGLAGVGETQYF.